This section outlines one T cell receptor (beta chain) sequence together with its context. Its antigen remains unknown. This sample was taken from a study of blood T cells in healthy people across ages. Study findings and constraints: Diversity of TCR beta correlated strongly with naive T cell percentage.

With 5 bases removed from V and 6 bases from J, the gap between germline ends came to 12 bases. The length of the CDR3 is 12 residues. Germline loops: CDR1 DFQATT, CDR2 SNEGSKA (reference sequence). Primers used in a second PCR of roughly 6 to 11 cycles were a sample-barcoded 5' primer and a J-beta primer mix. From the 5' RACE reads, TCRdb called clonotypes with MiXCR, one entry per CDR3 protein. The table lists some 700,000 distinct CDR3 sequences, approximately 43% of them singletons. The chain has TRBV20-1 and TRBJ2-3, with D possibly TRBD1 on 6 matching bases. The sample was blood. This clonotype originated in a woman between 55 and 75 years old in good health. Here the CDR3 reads CSAEQGGDTQYF. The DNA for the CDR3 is TGCAGTGCTGAACAGGGCGGCGATACGCAGTATTTT.